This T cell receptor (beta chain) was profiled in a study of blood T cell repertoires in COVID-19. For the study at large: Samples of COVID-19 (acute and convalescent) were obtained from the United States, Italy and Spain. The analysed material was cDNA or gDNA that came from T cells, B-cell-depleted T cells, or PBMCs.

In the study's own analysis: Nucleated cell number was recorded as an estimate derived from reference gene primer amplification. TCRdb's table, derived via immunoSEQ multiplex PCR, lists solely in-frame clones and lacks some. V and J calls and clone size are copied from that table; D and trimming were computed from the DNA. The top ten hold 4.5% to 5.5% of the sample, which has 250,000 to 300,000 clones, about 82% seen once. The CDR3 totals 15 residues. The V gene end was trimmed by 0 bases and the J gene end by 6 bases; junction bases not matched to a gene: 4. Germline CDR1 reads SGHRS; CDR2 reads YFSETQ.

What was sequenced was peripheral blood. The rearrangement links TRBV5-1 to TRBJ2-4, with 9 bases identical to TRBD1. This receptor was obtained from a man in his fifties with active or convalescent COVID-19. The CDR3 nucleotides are TGCGCCAGCAGCTTGGAAACAGGGGGCGGAAACATTCAGTACTTC. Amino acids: CASSLETGGGNIQYF.